This entry lists 18 T cell receptor beta chains sequenced from one sample in a study of patients and donors after allogeneic stem cell transplantation. TCRdb fed the RT-PCR reads into MiXCR, producing one record per CDR3 protein. This sample carries about 28,000 distinct CDR3 sequences, under 7.5% of them seen once, and the ten largest clones take roughly a third. The specimen sequenced was blood, either unsorted or a sorted T cell fraction (not recorded which). These receptor sequences come from a human donor who was either an allogeneic HSCT recipient or a stem cell or donor lymphocyte infusion donor (not recorded which). It is not recorded whose cells these are; they may come from a transplant donor.

This clonotype appeared a few times. This chain joins TRBV5-6 and TRBJ2-1; D unresolved. This CDR3 has 15 amino acids. V dropped 4 bases and J dropped 5 bases, with 16 bases sitting between them. Germline values: CDR1 SGHDT, CDR2 YYEEEE. As DNA, the CDR3 is TGTGCCAGCAGCCCTACCGCACTACCCGACAATGAGCAGTTCTTC. Its translation: CASSPTALPDNEQFF.

For this clonotype: A much larger clone lies a single base off, so this may be a read error. The chain recombines TRBV3-1 with TRBJ2-1, with 9 bases aligning to TRBD2. This CDR3 is built from 15 residues. With V trimmed by 10 bases and J by 1 base, 8 bases remained unmatched. Per germline, CDR1 LGHDT and CDR2 YNNKEL (reference sequence). The CDR3 bases are TGTGCCAACACGCTAGCGGGGAAGTCCTACAATGAGCAGTTCTTC. Protein: CANTLAGKSYNEQFF.

This clonotype was detected many times. The chain employs TRBV7-9 and TRBJ1-4; no clear D. Per germline, CDR1 SEHNR and CDR2 FQNEAQ (reference sequence). Deletions cut 7 bases from V and 5 bases from J, with 5 bases between. This CDR3 is 11 amino acids long. The CDR3 DNA follows: TGTGCCAGCACTTCAAATGAAAAACTGTTTTTT. Residues: CASTSNEKLFF.

In this sample, this clonotype turned up many times. The V gene is TRBV16, the J gene TRBJ2-5, with TRBD1 matching over 7 bases. There are 13 residues in the CDR3. CDR1 and CDR2 from the germline V gene are KGHSY and FQNENV. V dropped 5 bases and J dropped 1; count of bases not matched to a gene: 1. The chain's CDR3 is CASSGDSQETQYF. The CDR3 coding sequence is TGTGCCAGCAGCGGGGACAGCCAAGAGACCCAGTACTTC.

By sample share, this clonotype is medium-sized. The chain joins TRBV29-1 to TRBJ2-1; D perhaps matches TRBD1 (7 bases). Per germline, CDR1 SQVTM and CDR2 ANQGSEA. The CDR3 is 14 amino acids. Between the trimmed V and J ends, which lost 8 bases and 2 bases, there was a span of 16 bases. CDR3: CSSRGGTAYNEQFF. The CDR3 nucleotides are TGCAGCTCCAGAGGGGGGACAGCCTACAATGAGCAGTTCTTC.

This clonotype was found a few times. The rearrangement uses TRBV10-2 and TRBJ1-1; D remains unclear. V was trimmed by 6 bases and J by 1 base, leaving 6 bases between them. The CDR3 spans 12 residues. The germline gives CDR1 WSHSY, CDR2 SAAADI. The chain's CDR3 is CASRQSNTEAFF. CDR3 coding DNA: TGCGCCAGCAGGCAATCGAACACTGAAGCTTTCTTT.

The table lists this clonotype with many counts. This sequence joins TRBV5-1 and TRBJ2-7, with 7 bases matching TRBD2. The ends lost 4 bases at V and 3 bases at J; junction bases unmatched: 4. The CDR3 spans 13 residues. Per germline, CDR1 SGHRS and CDR2 YFSETQ. CDR3 sequence reads: CASSHRGDYEQYF. CDR3 DNA: TGCGCCAGCAGCCACCGGGGGGACTACGAGCAGTACTTC.

This clonotype was seen ten or more times. The chain has TRBV7-2 and TRBJ2-1; TRBD2 agrees at 11 bases. This CDR3 is built from 17 residues. Trimming took 1 base from V and 7 from J; bases not matched to a gene: 9. Per the germline V gene, CDR1 is SGHTA and CDR2 is FQGNSA. The DNA for the CDR3 is TGTGCCAGCAGCTTAGAAGTGACTAGCGGGGACCGAAATGAGCAGTTCTTC. Translated: CASSLEVTSGDRNEQFF.

This clonotype came up many times. The V gene is TRBV4-1, the J gene TRBJ1-5; the D is unclear. The CDR3 covers 17 residues. CDR1 and CDR2 from the germline V gene are MGHRA and YSYEKL. The V end was cut by 4 bases, the J end by 4 bases, with 20 bases between. The CDR3 DNA reads TGCGCCAGCAGCCGTACGGACGCCGCCCGAACAAATCAGCCCCAGCATTTT. It specifies CASSRTDAARTNQPQHF.

This clonotype was detected a few times. The V gene is TRBV20-1, the J gene TRBJ1-3; D may be TRBD1 (6 bases). The V end lost 3 bases, the J end lost 0 bases, and 12 bases lay between the germline ends. The germline gives CDR1 DFQATT, CDR2 SNEGSKA (reference sequence). The CDR3 has 15 amino acids. CDR3 in amino acids: CSARTHRDSGNTIYF. CDR3 nucleotide sequence: TGCAGTGCTAGGACTCACAGGGACTCTGGAAACACCATATATTTT.

This clonotype was counted ten times or more. The chain recombines TRBV4-3 with TRBJ2-1; TRBD1 matches at 8 bases. CDR3 length: 14 residues. Germline V gene lookup returns CDR1 LGHNA and CDR2 YSLEER. The trim removed 6 bases at V and 9 bases at J, leaving 10 bases unmatched. The CDR3 bases are TGCGCCAGCAGACCCGGACAGGGTTCCATTGAGCAGTTCTTC. Translation: CASRPGQGSIEQFF.

The rearrangement links TRBV7-9 to TRBJ2-1; 8 bases align to TRBD2. The V and J ends lost 7 bases and 8 bases, in that order; junction bases with no gene match: 13. The CDR3 consists of 15 residues. The V gene's germline CDR1 is SEHNR and CDR2 FQNEAQ (reference sequence). The CDR3 bases are TGTGCCAGCACTTTTGCCTCAGCGGGAGTCTATGAGCAGTTCTTC. Its protein is CASTFASAGVYEQFF.

The chain joins TRBV19 to TRBJ2-1; 12 nucleotides line up with TRBD2. The V gene end was trimmed by 10 bases and the J gene end by 4 bases; junction bases not matched to a gene: 8. The germline gives CDR1 LNHDA, CDR2 SQIVND (reference sequence). The CDR3 is made up of 15 amino acids. The CDR3 DNA is TGTGCCACCCGACTAGCGGGAGAGATTTACAATGAGCAGTTCTTC. It translates to CATRLAGEIYNEQFF.

This clonotype was counted ten times or more. J is TRBJ2-5 and V is TRBV12-3 or TRBV12-4; the match to TRBD2 covers 11 bases. There are 15 residues in the CDR3. The trim removed 3 bases at V and 1 base at J, leaving 1 base unmatched. CDR3 protein: CASSLTSGVQETQYF. The CDR3 bases are TGTGCCAGCAGTTTGACTAGCGGGGTCCAAGAGACCCAGTACTTC.

This clonotype was counted between two and nine times. This chain connects TRBV20-1 to TRBJ2-2; the D is unclear. Germline values: CDR1 DFQATT, CDR2 SNEGSKA (reference sequence). V dropped 3 bases and J dropped 4 bases, with 3 bases sitting between them. The CDR3 extends over 11 amino acids. The CDR3: CSASPTGELFF. The CDR3 DNA reads TGCAGTGCTAGTCCCACCGGGGAGCTGTTTTTT.

The CDR3 nucleotides are TGTGCCAGCAGCCCCGACGGATACGAGCAGTACTTC. Translated: CASSPDGYEQYF. The chain couples TRBV14 to TRBJ2-7; unclear D gene. CDR3 size: 12 residues. Germline V gives CDR1 SGHDN, CDR2 FVKESK. V lost 4 bases and J 4 bases, leaving 8 bases between the germline ends.

J is TRBJ1-4 and V is TRBV18, with 10 bases identical to TRBD1. The CDR3 covers 15 residues. Germline CDR1 KGHSH, CDR2 LQKENI. Germline trimming cut 3 bases from V and 10 bases from J; bases unmatched to any gene: 8. CDR3 sequence reads: CASSPLGQGKGKLFF. The CDR3 nucleotides are TGTGCCAGCTCACCGTTGGGACAGGGGAAAGGAAAACTGTTTTTT.

The table lists this clonotype with a few counts. The genes are TRBV10-3 and TRBJ2-5, with TRBD2 as a possible D gene (5 bases). V lost 1 base, J lost 3 bases, and 12 bases lay in between. There are 15 residues in the CDR3. In germline, CDR1 is ENHRY, CDR2 SYGVKD. The CDR3 DNA follows: TGTGCCATCAGTGAGTTTGGAGAGGGCGAAGAGACCCAGTACTTC. Protein sequence: CAISEFGEGEETQYF.